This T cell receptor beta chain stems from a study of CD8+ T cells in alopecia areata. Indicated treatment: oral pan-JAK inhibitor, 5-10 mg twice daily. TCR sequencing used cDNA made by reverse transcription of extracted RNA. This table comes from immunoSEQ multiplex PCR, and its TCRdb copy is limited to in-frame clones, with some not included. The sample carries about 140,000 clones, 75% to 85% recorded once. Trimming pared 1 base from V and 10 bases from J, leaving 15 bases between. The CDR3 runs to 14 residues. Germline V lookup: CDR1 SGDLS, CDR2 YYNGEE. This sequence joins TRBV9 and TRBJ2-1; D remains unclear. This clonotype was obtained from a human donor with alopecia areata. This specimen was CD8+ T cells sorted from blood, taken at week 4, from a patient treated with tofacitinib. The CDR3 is CASSVRGKAGEQFF. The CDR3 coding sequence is TGTGCCAGCAGCGTAAGAGGAAAGGCCGGCGAGCAGTTCTTC. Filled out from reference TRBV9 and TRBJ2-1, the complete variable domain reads DSGVTQTPKHLITATGQRVTLRCSPRSGDLSVYWYQQSLDQGLQFLIQYYNGEERAKGNILERFSAQQFPDLHSELNLSSLELGDSALYFCASSVRGKAGEQFFGPGTRLTVL.